One sample yielded the 16 T cell receptor beta chains listed below, sequenced in a study of T cells in Graves' hyperthyroidism and ophthalmopathy. RNA transcripts yielded amplified TCR beta CDR3 regions. RT-PCR in the first round (using the HTBI primer set) targeted the TCR CDR3. Using its own MiXCR run on the multiplex PCR reads, TCRdb lists one record per CDR3 protein. This sample has fewer than 450,000 distinct CDR3 sequences; roughly an eighth occur once, and the top ten carry 28%. The sequenced sample consisted of blood. These TCRs come from a man in his fifties with Graves' ophthalmopathy.

This clonotype was counted ten times or more. The chain uses TRBV20-1 and TRBJ1-1; TRBD1 matches at 9 bases. The CDR3 is made up of 13 amino acids. V lost 0 bases to trimming and J lost 9 bases; unmatched junction nucleotides: 5. CDR1 and CDR2 (germline): DFQATT, SNEGSKA (reference sequence). The CDR3 DNA reads as TGCAGTGCTAGAGAGACAGGGGGTGCGCAAGCTTTCTTT. Its translation: CSARETGGAQAFF.

This chain links TRBV4-2 with TRBJ2-4, with a weak D call TRBD2 (6 bases). V dropped 2 bases and J dropped 3 bases, with 14 bases sitting between them. The CDR3 is made up of 16 amino acids. Germline lookup yields CDR1 LGHNA and CDR2 YNFKEQ. CDR3 residues: CASSQRETANKNIQYF. CDR3 nucleotide sequence: TGTGCCAGCAGCCAACGGGAGACAGCGAACAAAAACATTCAGTACTTC.

This sequence joins TRBV9 and TRBJ2-6, with D perhaps TRBD1 (5 bases). The CDR3 loop spans 15 amino acids. Germline CDR1 is SGDLS and CDR2 is YYNGEE. Trimming cost V 3 bases and J 3 bases, with 10 bases left between them. The CDR3 reads CASSGQGNGANVLTF. The CDR3 region has the DNA TGTGCCAGCAGCGGGCAGGGAAATGGGGCCAACGTCCTGACTTTC.

The table lists this clonotype with many counts. This sequence joins TRBV28 and TRBJ2-5; TRBD1 is a possible D gene (7 bases). V lost 3 bases and J lost 3, with 11 bases in between. The length of the CDR3 is 14 residues. Germline-derived CDR1 and CDR2 are MDHEN and SYDVKM. As DNA, the CDR3 is TGTGCCAGCAGTTTCGGAGGGGGCGAAGAGACCCAGTACTTC. Translated, it gives CASSFGGGEETQYF.

This clonotype was seen ten or more times. The chain joins TRBV12-3 or TRBV12-4 to TRBJ1-2; no reliable D call. The germline V and J ends were trimmed by 3 bases and 8 bases, with 10 bases remaining between them. The CDR3 is 12 residues long. DNA of the CDR3: TGTGCCAGCAGTTTGTCGGCACACGGCTACACCTTC. As protein: CASSLSAHGYTF.

A single count supports this clonotype. The rearrangement links TRBV3-1 to TRBJ2-7; 7 nucleotides line up with TRBD1. CDR3 length equals 15 residues. CDR1 and CDR2 from the germline V gene are LGHDT and YNNKEL (reference sequence). The trim removed 3 bases at V and 1 base at J, leaving 6 bases unmatched. The CDR3 DNA sequence: TGTGCCAGCAGCCATTCAGGCAGGGGGTCCTACGAGCAGTACTTC. This encodes CASSHSGRGSYEQYF.

The CDR3 nucleotides read TGTGCCAGCAGCGAATACCACTCCTACGAGCAGTACTTC. Translating it yields CASSEYHSYEQYF. The chain employs TRBV6-2 or TRBV6-3 and TRBJ2-7; D is uncertain. The germline V gene encodes CDR1 MNHEY and CDR2 SVGEGT. The CDR3 sequence is 13 residues long. The V and J ends lost 6 bases and 0 bases respectively, with 9 bases between them.

This clonotype was seen repeatedly, ten times or more. The V and J genes are TRBV7-8 and TRBJ2-5; TRBD2 matches at 8 bases. CDR1 is SGHVS, CDR2 FQNEAQ, per germline. CDR3 length equals 17 residues. Trimming at V came to 0 bases and at J to 5 bases, leaving 11 bases not matched to a gene. CDR3 nucleotides: TGTGCCAGCAGCTTAGCTCGGTCCCTAGCGGGTCAGGAGACCCAGTACTTC. Residues: CASSLARSLAGQETQYF.

This clonotype appeared many times. CDR3 in DNA: TGTGCCAGCAGCGCCCATATGAACACTGAAGCTTTCTTT. This sequence encodes CASSAHMNTEAFF. The gene calls are TRBV7-2 and TRBJ1-1; D not certain. Trimming removed 5 bases at V and 0 bases at J, with 7 bases between. From germline, CDR1 is SGHTA and CDR2 FQGNSA. The CDR3 runs 13 residues.

This clonotype was detected ten times or more. The chain joins TRBV7-6 to TRBJ2-5; D remains unclear. The CDR3 loop spans 14 amino acids. Deletions cut 5 bases from V and 0 bases from J, with 10 bases between. Germline V gives CDR1 SGHVS, CDR2 FNYEAQ. This chain's CDR3 is CASSLGSYQETQYF. CDR3 DNA sequence: TGTGCCAGCAGCCTGGGATCGTACCAAGAGACCCAGTACTTC.

This clonotype was detected many times. CDR3 amino acids: CASNPGQTYEQYF. The CDR3, as DNA: TGTGCCAGCAACCCGGGACAGACCTACGAGCAGTACTTC. This sequence joins TRBV28 and TRBJ2-7; 7 bases fit TRBD1. V was pared by 7 bases and J by 2 bases, with 5 bases of the junction left unmatched. Germline CDR1 and CDR2: MDHEN and SYDVKM. The CDR3 length is 13 residues.

This clonotype was seen a handful of times. The rearrangement uses TRBV7-8 and TRBJ2-2; D gene uncertain. V dropped 4 bases and J dropped 7 bases, with 25 bases sitting between them. The CDR3 extends over 18 amino acids. CDR1 and CDR2 (germline): SGHVS, FQNEAQ. Here the CDR3 reads CASSYQLSDLSPNGELFF. CDR3 in DNA: TGTGCCAGCAGCTATCAGCTTAGTGACCTTTCGCCAAACGGGGAGCTGTTTTTT.

This clonotype was counted between two and nine times. The chain employs TRBV14 and TRBJ2-2, with 10 positions matching TRBD1. CDR1 and CDR2 (germline): SGHDN, FVKESK. CDR3 size: 15 residues. Germline trimming cut 4 bases from V and 5 bases from J; bases unmatched to any gene: 4. CDR3 loop: CASSPGQGLTGELFF. In DNA form, the CDR3 reads TGTGCCAGCAGCCCGGGACAGGGGTTGACCGGGGAGCTGTTTTTT. Full variable domain (rest looked up from reference TRBV14 and TRBJ2-2): EAGVTQFPSHSVIEKGQTVTLRCDPISGHDNLYWYRRVMGKEIKFLLHFVKESKQDESGMPNNRFLAERTGGTYSTLKVQPAELEDSGVYFCASSPGQGLTGELFFGEGSRLTVL.

This clonotype was seen repeatedly, ten times or more. The chain links TRBV30 to TRBJ2-3; D perhaps matches TRBD2 (7 bases). Looked up from germline, CDR1 is GTSNPN and CDR2 is SVGIG (reference sequence). V shed 4 bases and J shed 0 bases, with 20 bases lying between them. The CDR3 loop spans 17 amino acids. The CDR3 DNA sequence: TGTGCCTGGACCCGAGGGGGGGCGCATTCTAGCACAGATACGCAGTATTTT. Its translation: CAWTRGGAHSSTDTQYF. The full variable domain, rest sourced from reference TRBV30 and TRBJ2-3, is SQTIHQWPATLVQPVGSPLSLECTVEGTSNPNLYWYRQAAGRGLQLLFYSVGIGQISSEVPQNLSASRPQDRQFILSSKKLLLSDSGFYLCAWTRGGAHSSTDTQYFGPGTRLTVL.

Ten or more counts support this clonotype. The chain combines TRBV29-1 with TRBJ1-1, with D hard to call. Trimming stripped 4 bases from V and 0 bases from J, with 12 bases between. Germline V gene lookup returns CDR1 SQVTM and CDR2 ANQGSEA. The length of the CDR3 is 14 residues. The CDR3 loop is CSVGSPNMNTEAFF. The CDR3 bases are TGCAGCGTTGGAAGTCCCAACATGAACACTGAAGCTTTCTTT.

This clonotype was seen more than once but under ten times. This rearrangement joins TRBV7-9 to TRBJ2-1; D call uncertain. Trimming took off 5 bases at V and 5 bases at J, with 10 bases between the two ends. From germline, CDR1 is SEHNR and CDR2 FQNEAQ (reference sequence). The CDR3 contains 13 residues. The CDR3 nucleotides read TGTGCCAGCAGCAATACAGTGAACAATGAGCAGTTCTTC. Protein sequence: CASSNTVNNEQFF. Full variable domain (rest looked up from reference TRBV7-9 and TRBJ2-1): DTGVSQNPRHKITKRGQNVTFRCDPISEHNRLYWYRQTLGQGPEFLTYFQNEAQLEKSRLLSDRFSAERPKGSFSTLEIQRTEQGDSAMYLCASSNTVNNEQFFGPGTRLTVL.